This T cell receptor beta chain was profiled in a study of OX40 agonist ivuxolimab in advanced cancers. Background on the study: Two patients with cutaneous melanoma and one with hepatocellular carcinoma, three in total, showed partial responses.

V dropped 5 bases and J dropped 3; count of bases not matched to a gene: 4. Looked up from germline, CDR1 is SGHAT and CDR2 is FQDESV (reference sequence). The CDR3 totals 14 residues. The sampling schedule covered blood at baseline, cycle 4 day 1, and cycle 7 day 1. The protocol was immunoSEQ multiplex PCR, while the TCRdb copy is restricted to in-frame clones and leaves out a portion. The data contain about 21,000 clones, more than 75% of them singletons. The sequencing used CD4+ or CD8+ T cells sorted from blood, collected in a trial of the OX40 agonist ivuxolimab. The chain carries TRBV11-1 and TRBJ1-2, with 9 bases identical to TRBD1. The receptor comes from an adult with an advanced solid tumor such as melanoma, head and neck, liver or kidney cancer. CDR3 amino acids: CASSPWTGDYGYTF. The CDR3 DNA sequence: TGTGCCAGCAGCCCATGGACAGGGGACTATGGCTACACCTTC. Full variable domain (outside the CDR3, taken from reference TRBV11-1 and TRBJ1-2): EAEVAQSPRYKITEKSQAVAFWCDPISGHATLYWYRQILGQGPELLVQFQDESVVDDSQLPKDRFSAERLKGVDSTLKIQPAELGDSAMYLCASSPWTGDYGYTFGSGTRLTVV.